These 32 T cell receptor beta chains were all obtained from the same sample, sequenced in a study of T-cell reconstitution after alpha-beta-depleted transplantation in children. Researchers prepared the TCRbeta library using unique molecular identifiers, the study reports. In TCRdb, the PCR reads were re-called with MiXCR into one record per CDR3 protein. The sample lists around 180,000 distinct CDR3 sequences, more than 9.5% occurring once. The sample consisted of PBMCs, taken before TCRalphabeta/CD19-depleted stem cell transplant. These receptors originate from a boy younger than 10 with acute myeloid leukemia, due to receive a stem cell transplant.

This clonotype showed up many times. This chain joins TRBV5-5 and TRBJ2-2; D possibly uses TRBD1 or TRBD2 (6 bases each). Trimming shortened V by 0 bases and J by 6 bases, and 12 bases separated the two germline ends. Germline V gene lookup returns CDR1 SGHKS and CDR2 YYEKEE (reference sequence). CDR3 length: 15 amino acids. The CDR3 nucleotides read TGTGCCAGCAGCTTGGTGTTCGGGGGCTCCGGGGAGCTGTTTTTT. Amino acid sequence: CASSLVFGGSGELFF. Supplemented by reference TRBV5-5 and TRBJ2-2, the full variable domain reads DAGVTQSPTHLIKTRGQQVTLRCSPISGHKSVSWYQQVLGQGPQFIFQYYEKEERGRGNFPDRFSARQFPNYSSELNVNALLLGDSALYLCASSLVFGGSGELFFGEGSRLTVL.

This clonotype was seen repeatedly, ten times or more. The V call is TRBV20-1, the J call TRBJ2-7; 11 bases map to TRBD2. The J segment lost 3 bases and the V segment lost 6 bases, leaving 4 bases of the junction unmatched. CDR1 DFQATT and CDR2 SNEGSKA come from the germline V gene (reference sequence). The CDR3 consists of 13 residues. The CDR3 region has the DNA TGCAGTGCAAAACTAGCGGGAGTCTACGAGCAGTACTTC. As protein: CSAKLAGVYEQYF.

V and J are TRBV30 and TRBJ1-1; TRBD1 matches at 9 bases. Germline CDR1 reads GTSNPN; CDR2 reads SVGIG (reference sequence). This CDR3 has 15 residues. J was trimmed by 5 bases and V by 4 bases; bases with no gene match: 11. In DNA form, the CDR3 reads TGTGCCTGGATCCCAGGGACAGGGATTCGTACTGAAGCTTTCTTT. Amino acid sequence: CAWIPGTGIRTEAFF.

This clonotype was counted many times. The chain has TRBV7-6 and TRBJ2-1; 8 bases line up with TRBD1. Germline trimming cut 4 bases from V and 8 bases from J; bases unmatched to any gene: 4. The CDR3 sequence is 13 residues long. Per the germline V gene, CDR1 is SGHVS and CDR2 is FNYEAQ. CDR3 coding DNA: TGTGCCAGCAGCTCGGGACAGGTTTATGAGCAGTTCTTC. Translating it yields CASSSGQVYEQFF.

The sample holds many counts of this clonotype. The V call is TRBV18, the J call TRBJ1-6; a possible D gene is TRBD1 (5 bases). This CDR3 region has 14 residues. Trimming shortened V by 2 bases and J by 5 bases, and 7 bases separated the two germline ends. Germline V CDR1 and CDR2: KGHSH, LQKENI. CDR3 in DNA: TGTGCCAGCTCACCATCGACAGATAATTCACCCCTCCACTTT. This sequence encodes CASSPSTDNSPLHF.

The CDR3, as DNA: TGTGCCAGCAGCCTGACGCGGGGGGCTGAAGCTTTCTTT. Translating gives CASSLTRGAEAFF. V usage is TRBV5-6 and J usage is TRBJ1-1, with D perhaps TRBD1 (5 bases). Germline V lookup: CDR1 SGHDT, CDR2 YYEEEE. Deletions cut 4 bases from V and 6 bases from J, with 13 bases between. The CDR3 consists of 13 residues.

The sample holds many counts of this clonotype. The V call is TRBV5-6, the J call TRBJ2-1, with 13 bases matching TRBD2. V lost 0 bases and J lost 6; bases outside the gene matches: 3. This CDR3 has 16 amino acids. Per the germline V gene, CDR1 is SGHDT and CDR2 is YYEEEE. Here the CDR3 DNA reads TGTGCCAGCAGCTTGGGGGGACTAGCGGGATCCAATGAGCAGTTCTTC. Amino acid sequence: CASSLGGLAGSNEQFF.

The sample holds many counts of this clonotype. The chain couples TRBV6-1 to TRBJ2-2; no definite D call. There are 14 residues in the CDR3. CDR1 MNHNS and CDR2 SASEGT come from the germline V gene. V lost 4 bases to trimming and J lost 6 bases, with 12 bases between them. The CDR3, as DNA: TGTGCCAGCAGTGGCCCAACAAGGGCCGGGGAGCTGTTTTTT. Its protein product is CASSGPTRAGELFF.

There are many counts of this clonotype. J is TRBJ2-4 and V is TRBV10-3; 7 nucleotides agree with TRBD2. The CDR3 contains 12 residues. Losses at the gene ends were 6 bases for V and 5 bases for J; bases not matched to a gene: 1. Germline CDR1 is ENHRY and CDR2 is SYGVKD. CDR3 loop: CAIRGGENIQYF. DNA for the CDR3: TGTGCCATCAGGGGGGGGGAAAACATTCAGTACTTC.

In this sample, this clonotype turned up many times. CDR3 in DNA: TGTGCCAGCAGTTCCCGGGGCTCCCAGCACACAGATACGCAGTATTTT. Translating gives CASSSRGSQHTDTQYF. This chain connects TRBV12-3 or TRBV12-4 to TRBJ2-3, with D perhaps matching TRBD1 or TRBD2 (5 bases each). The CDR3 contains 16 residues. Trimming removed 4 bases at V and 2 bases at J, with 16 bases between.

This clonotype was seen many times. The chain has TRBV19 and TRBJ2-7; D unresolved. The V and J ends lost 1 base and 2 bases respectively, with 12 bases between them. CDR1 and CDR2 from the germline V gene are LNHDA and SQIVND (reference sequence). The CDR3 runs to 15 residues. The CDR3 DNA reads as TGTGCCAGTAGTATAGGCCCGACTGGAACCTACGAGCAGTACTTC. Translating it yields CASSIGPTGTYEQYF.

This clonotype was picked up many times. The rearrangement joins TRBV6-1 to TRBJ1-6, with D unclear. Between the trimmed V and J ends, which lost 10 bases and 0 bases, there was a span of 13 bases. This CDR3 has 15 amino acids. Germline values: CDR1 MNHNS, CDR2 SASEGT. This CDR3 is CATTRLSSYNSPLHF. The CDR3 DNA sequence: TGTGCCACCACAAGACTTAGCTCCTATAATTCACCCCTCCACTTT.

This clonotype has at least ten counts. The chain carries TRBV5-1 and TRBJ2-7, with 13 bases matching TRBD2. There are 16 residues in the CDR3. The germline CDR1 and CDR2 sequences are SGHRS and YFSETQ. After removal of 0 bases from V and 3 bases from J, the junction contained 3 bases not matched to a gene. CDR3 bases: TGCGCCAGCAGCTTGGGGACTAGCGGGGGACTCTACGAGCAGTACTTC. Translating gives CASSLGTSGGLYEQYF.

There are many counts of this clonotype. The chain links TRBV29-1 to TRBJ2-1; TRBD1 agrees at 11 bases. With 5 bases clipped from V and 4 bases from J, the junction kept 4 bases outside the gene matches. Germline V gene sequence: CDR1 SQVTM, CDR2 ANQGSEA. CDR3 length: 14 residues. CDR3 nucleotide sequence: TGCAGCGTTATGGGACAGGGGGTTTACAATGAGCAGTTCTTC. Its translation: CSVMGQGVYNEQFF.

In its sample, this clonotype was seen many times. The rearrangement uses TRBV29-1 and TRBJ1-5; no firm D call. Germline assignment: CDR1 SQVTM and CDR2 ANQGSEA. V shed 4 bases and J shed 3 bases, with 10 bases lying between them. This CDR3 region has 13 residues. CDR3 bases: TGCAGCGTTGGCCGGGCCCACAATCAGCCCCAGCATTTT. Its translation: CSVGRAHNQPQHF.

This clonotype has at least ten counts. This sequence joins TRBV29-1 and TRBJ2-7; no clear D gene. CDR1 and CDR2 from the germline V gene are SQVTM and ANQGSEA. CDR3 length equals 13 residues. Trimming left V 2 bases short and J 6 bases short, with 14 bases between. The CDR3 loop is CSVEQGVLGEQYF. CDR3 DNA sequence: TGCAGCGTTGAACAAGGCGTTCTGGGCGAGCAGTACTTC.

This clonotype was detected ten times or more. A much larger clone differs by one base, so this may be a read error. The chain links TRBV20-1 to TRBJ1-2; D call uncertain. Trimming pared 1 base from V and 8 bases from J, leaving 11 bases between. The CDR3 is 12 residues long. Germline CDR1 reads DFQATT; CDR2 reads SNEGSKA (reference sequence). The CDR3 sequence: CSARVANIGYTF. The CDR3 DNA follows: TGCAGTGCTAGAGTTGCTAACATCGGCTACACCTTC.

This clonotype has at least ten counts. The genes are TRBV7-8 and TRBJ2-7, with 7 bases that match TRBD1. V dropped 5 bases and J dropped 5; count of bases not matched to a gene: 9. CDR3 length: 14 residues. CDR1 is SGHVS and CDR2 is FQNEAQ in the germline V gene. This chain's CDR3 is CASSHEGRGNEQYV. The CDR3 DNA reads TGTGCCAGCAGCCACGAGGGCAGGGGGAACGAGCAGTACGTC.

The CDR3 region has the DNA TGTGCCAGCAGTACCTACAGGGGCCACACAGATACGCAGTATTTT. Translation: CASSTYRGHTDTQYF. The chain uses TRBV6-1 and TRBJ2-3, with 7 bases aligning to TRBD1. The trim removed 5 bases at V and 2 bases at J, leaving 7 bases unmatched. This CDR3 spans 15 amino acids. Germline V gene sequence: CDR1 MNHNS, CDR2 SASEGT.

This clonotype was found many times. This sequence joins TRBV5-1 and TRBJ2-2, with 7 nucleotides matching TRBD2. The CDR3 sequence is 18 residues long. Looked up from germline, CDR1 is SGHRS and CDR2 is YFSETQ. J was trimmed by 6 bases and V by 4 bases; bases with no gene match: 18. The CDR3 loop is CASSQDPSTSLGAGELFF. In DNA form, the CDR3 reads TGCGCCAGCAGCCAAGATCCTTCGACTAGCCTGGGAGCCGGGGAGCTGTTTTTT.

This clonotype was found many times. The chain employs TRBV7-2 and TRBJ2-1, with a possible D match to TRBD2 (6 bases). The CDR3 contains 14 residues. Germline CDR1 and CDR2: SGHTA and FQGNSA. With 4 bases removed from V and 7 bases from J, the gap between germline ends came to 14 bases. The chain's CDR3 is CASSYSSAFNEQFF. The DNA for the CDR3 is TGTGCCAGCAGCTATTCTAGCGCGTTTAATGAGCAGTTCTTC.

The rearrangement uses TRBV29-1 and TRBJ1-2; no clear D. Germline V gene lookup returns CDR1 SQVTM and CDR2 ANQGSEA. The CDR3 is 13 amino acids. V shed 0 bases and J shed 8 bases, with 13 bases lying between them. CDR3 nucleotides: TGCAGCGTTGAAGAACGCCAGGTCGACGGCTACACCTTC. Translated: CSVEERQVDGYTF.

This chain uses TRBV4-2 with TRBJ1-4; 7 bases map to TRBD1. Germline values: CDR1 LGHNA, CDR2 YNFKEQ. J gave up 4 bases and V 6 bases, and 11 bases lay outside the gene matches. This CDR3 has 16 residues. CDR3 in DNA: TGTGCCAGCAGTAGAGGGGGCACAGGTGATAATGAAAAACTGTTTTTT. It encodes CASSRGGTGDNEKLFF.

Ten or more counts support this clonotype. The chain joins TRBV4-1 to TRBJ1-1; D is unclear. CDR1 is MGHRA and CDR2 is YSYEKL in the germline V gene. V lost 6 bases and J lost 4, with 18 bases in between. The CDR3 runs 15 residues. Here the CDR3 DNA reads TGCGCCAGCAGACCAAGTCTAGGGAAGGGCACTGAAGCTTTCTTT. It specifies CASRPSLGKGTEAFF.

There are many counts of this clonotype. V is TRBV20-1 and J is TRBJ1-2, with D perhaps TRBD1 (6 bases). V was shortened by 4 bases and J by 3 bases, with 18 bases between the two germline ends. The CDR3 has 15 residues. In germline, CDR1 is DFQATT, CDR2 SNEGSKA (reference sequence). The DNA for the CDR3 is TGCAGTGCTAAGGGACACGGGGGGAACGACTATGGCTACACCTTC. Encoded protein: CSAKGHGGNDYGYTF.

In this sample, this clonotype turned up many times. This chain uses TRBV5-6 with TRBJ2-1; D gene unclear. The V and J ends lost 5 bases and 10 bases respectively, with 10 bases between them. The CDR3 is 11 residues long. Germline CDR1 and CDR2: SGHDT and YYEEEE. The CDR3 DNA reads as TGTGCCAGCAGTTGTGACTGGGAGCAGTTCTTC. Translated, it gives CASSCDWEQFF.

This clonotype was seen repeatedly, ten times or more. This chain joins TRBV7-6 and TRBJ2-1; a possible D gene is TRBD1 (6 bases). The CDR3 covers 15 residues. Looked up from germline, CDR1 is SGHVS and CDR2 is FNYEAQ. Between the trimmed V and J ends, which lost 1 base and 5 bases, there was a span of 12 bases. The CDR3 region is CASSLDRVYDNEQFF. CDR3 nucleotide sequence: TGTGCCAGCAGCTTAGACAGGGTGTACGACAATGAGCAGTTCTTC.

The gene calls are TRBV30 and TRBJ2-5; no clear D gene. CDR1 is GTSNPN, CDR2 SVGIG, per germline (reference sequence). The V end lost 4 bases, the J end lost 0 bases, and 12 bases lay between the germline ends. The CDR3 totals 14 residues. CDR3 nucleotide sequence: TGTGCCTGGACTACCGACCGCTACCAAGAGACCCAGTACTTC. Translation gives CAWTTDRYQETQYF.

The J gene is TRBJ2-3, the V gene TRBV6-1; D possibly corresponds to TRBD2 (7 bases). The germline gives CDR1 MNHNS, CDR2 SASEGT. CDR3 length equals 16 residues. V shed 3 bases and J shed 4 bases, with 17 bases lying between them. The CDR3 loop is CASSDDLGGRADTQYF. The DNA of the CDR3 is TGTGCCAGCAGTGACGATTTGGGGGGGCGCGCAGATACGCAGTATTTT.

This clonotype was seen repeatedly, ten times or more. This chain connects TRBV9 to TRBJ2-1; the D gene is possibly TRBD1 (6 bases). The germline V gene encodes CDR1 SGDLS and CDR2 YYNGEE. The CDR3 consists of 14 residues. V dropped 5 bases and J dropped 2 bases, with 11 bases sitting between them. The CDR3 nucleotides read TGTGCCAGCAGTAATCAGGGGACCTACAATGAGCAGTTCTTC. This gives the protein CASSNQGTYNEQFF.

This clonotype was detected ten times or more. The chain is built from TRBV2 and TRBJ2-2, with 11 bases identical to TRBD2. The CDR3 consists of 15 residues. V was pared by 8 bases and J by 4 bases, with 6 bases of the junction left unmatched. Germline V gene data show CDR1 as SNHLY and CDR2 as FYNNEI. The CDR3 is CASGLAGGFTGELFF. The CDR3 DNA reads as TGTGCCAGCGGTCTAGCGGGGGGCTTCACCGGGGAGCTGTTTTTT.

The sample holds one count of this clonotype. A much larger clone differs by one base, so this may be a read error. This chain links TRBV9 with TRBJ2-1; 7 bases line up with TRBD2. CDR1 is SGDLS and CDR2 is YYNGEE in the germline V gene. CDR3 length equals 16 residues. The CDR3: CASSGPTSSPDNDQFF. The DNA for the CDR3 is TGTGCCAGCAGCGGCCCGACTAGCTCCCCCGACAATGACCAGTTCTTC.